These 24 T cell receptor beta chains originate from one sample sequenced in a study of technical replicates of blood from a few donors (dated 2017 in TCRdb). Receptor libraries were prepared by the immunoSEQ multiplex PCR assay. TCRdb took over this immuneACCESS table, retaining in-frame rearrangements with V and J assigned. Such tables are incomplete; in checked studies, under half of the missing clones stem from an unresolved V gene, and the remainder is unexplained. For this sample the table gives about 80,000 clones, of which about 98% were detected only once. Roughly 0.16% of the sample comes from the top ten. The sequenced material came from T cells isolated from PBMCs. The source of these receptors is a human donor in good health.

The chain uses TRBV9 and TRBJ1-2; no clear D gene. This CDR3 comprises 15 residues. The V gene lost 1 base and the J gene lost 0 bases, with 10 bases spanning the gap. Germline CDR1 SGDLS, CDR2 YYNGEE. This chain's CDR3 is CASSVSNLANYGYTF. The CDR3 DNA sequence: TGTGCCAGCAGCGTAAGCAACCTAGCTAACTATGGCTACACCTTC.

The chain employs TRBV10-2 and TRBJ2-5; 7 nucleotides match TRBD2. CDR1 and CDR2 from the germline V gene are WSHSY and SAAADI. CDR3 length equals 13 residues. V dropped 3 bases and J dropped 5; count of bases not matched to a gene: 3. CDR3 sequence reads: CASSDLGGETQYF. CDR3 nucleotide sequence: TGCGCCAGCAGTGATTTGGGGGGGGAGACCCAGTACTTC.

This rearrangement joins TRBV18 to TRBJ1-2, with TRBD1 matching over 9 bases. Losses at the gene ends were 2 bases for V and 6 bases for J; bases not matched to a gene: 10. Germline V lookup: CDR1 KGHSH, CDR2 LQKENI. This CDR3 region has 16 residues. The CDR3 here is CASSPVGSGTGHGYTF. CDR3 DNA sequence: TGTGCCAGCTCACCAGTAGGATCCGGGACAGGGCATGGCTACACCTTC.

This sequence joins TRBV9 and TRBJ2-3; D is unclear. Trimming left V 2 bases short and J 5 bases short, with 12 bases between. Per germline, CDR1 SGDLS and CDR2 YYNGEE. CDR3 length equals 14 residues. The CDR3 region is CASSVAREVDTQYF. CDR3 coding DNA: TGTGCCAGCAGCGTGGCTCGAGAGGTAGATACGCAGTATTTT.

The V gene is TRBV19, the J gene TRBJ1-2; D not resolved. With 0 bases removed from V and 8 bases from J, the gap between germline ends came to 19 bases. Germline V gives CDR1 LNHDA, CDR2 SQIVND (reference sequence). The CDR3 is 16 amino acids. The DNA for the CDR3 is TGTGCCAGTAGTATAGAGTACTCCGGTGGACTTGGGGGCTACACCTTC. Its protein is CASSIEYSGGLGGYTF.

This clone came up once. The chain employs TRBV7-9 and TRBJ1-5; TRBD1 matches at 7 bases. The CDR3 extends over 16 amino acids. V dropped 3 bases and J dropped 2; count of bases not matched to a gene: 7. Per germline, CDR1 SEHNR and CDR2 FQNEAQ (reference sequence). The DNA for the CDR3 is TGTGCCAGCAGCTTGACAGGGCAATTTGGCAATCAGCCCCAGCATTTT. It codes for CASSLTGQFGNQPQHF.

The gene calls are TRBV25-1 and TRBJ1-2, with 7 bases lining up with TRBD1. V dropped 4 bases and J dropped 3; count of bases not matched to a gene: 2. This CDR3 has 13 residues. Germline V lookup: CDR1 MGHDK, CDR2 SYGVNS. The CDR3 bases are TGTGCCAGCAGTGGACAGGGCCACTATGGCTACACCTTC. Its translation is CASSGQGHYGYTF.

The gene calls are TRBV19 and TRBJ2-2, with TRBD2 identical over 7 bases. CDR1 is LNHDA, CDR2 SQIVND, per germline (reference sequence). V lost 6 bases, J lost 0 bases, and 10 bases stayed unmatched. The CDR3 has 17 amino acids. CDR3 loop: CASRFLWEGANTGELFF. CDR3 nucleotide sequence: TGTGCCAGTAGATTTTTGTGGGAGGGCGCGAACACCGGGGAGCTGTTTTTT.

The V and J genes are TRBV7-8 and TRBJ1-4; D gene unclear. This CDR3 contains 15 residues. The germline gives CDR1 SGHVS, CDR2 FQNEAQ. V shed 1 base and J shed 4 bases, with 10 bases lying between them. The CDR3 reads CASSLEVRLNEKLFF. The CDR3 nucleotides read TGTGCCAGCAGCTTAGAAGTCAGACTTAATGAAAAACTGTTTTTT.

The sample holds one count of this clone. The chain uses TRBV28 and TRBJ1-2; the match to TRBD1 covers 7 bases. Trimming took 2 bases from V and 4 from J; bases not matched to a gene: 10. Germline V gene sequence: CDR1 MDHEN, CDR2 SYDVKM. The CDR3 has 16 amino acids. CDR3 residues: CASSLVRQGNLYGYTF. The CDR3 coding sequence is TGTGCCAGCAGTTTAGTAAGACAGGGCAATCTCTATGGCTACACCTTC.

The chain employs TRBV10-2 and TRBJ2-2; 7 bases are a match to TRBD2. Germline CDR1 WSHSY, CDR2 SAAADI. CDR3 length: 14 residues. J was trimmed by 1 base and V by 8 bases; bases with no gene match: 4. The chain's CDR3 is CASQRDGNTGELFF. In DNA, the CDR3 is TGCGCCAGCCAGCGGGACGGGAACACCGGGGAGCTGTTTTTT.

The CDR3 is CASQRNYPSSTDTQYF. The CDR3 DNA reads TGTGCCAGCCAGCGGAATTACCCCTCTAGCACAGATACGCAGTATTTT. The chain recombines TRBV6-6 with TRBJ2-3; perhaps TRBD2 as D (5 bases). Per the germline V gene, CDR1 is MNHNY and CDR2 is SVGAGI (reference sequence). Trimming cost V 8 bases and J 0 bases, with 18 bases left between them. This CDR3 has 16 amino acids.

With respect to this clone: This sample includes further DNA sequences coding for the same CDR3. The V and J genes are TRBV6-5 and TRBJ2-7; 8 nucleotides agree with TRBD1. This CDR3 has 12 residues. Germline lookup yields CDR1 MNHEY and CDR2 SVGAGI. V shed 5 bases and J 3 bases; nucleotides not matched to a gene: 0. This chain's CDR3 is CASSGQGYEQYF. In DNA form, the CDR3 reads TGTGCCAGCAGTGGACAGGGCTACGAGCAGTACTTC.

This chain links TRBV9 with TRBJ2-3, with TRBD2 identical over 7 bases. The CDR3 extends over 15 amino acids. The ends lost 0 bases at V and 4 bases at J; junction bases unmatched: 5. Germline assignment: CDR1 SGDLS and CDR2 YYNGEE. The CDR3 nucleotides read TGTGCCAGCAGCGTAGAGAGCGGGGTCCCAGATACGCAGTATTTT. This gives the protein CASSVESGVPDTQYF.

V is TRBV27 and J is TRBJ2-7; 8 nucleotides align to TRBD2. Germline CDR1 MNHEY, CDR2 SMNVEV (reference sequence). The junction had 6 bases not matched to a gene; V was cut back by 0 bases and J by 2 bases. CDR3 length: 16 residues. DNA for the CDR3: TGTGCCAGCAGTTTATCTCTCCGGGGGGGGGCCTACGAGCAGTACTTC. Translating it yields CASSLSLRGGAYEQYF.

The rearrangement links TRBV6-5 to TRBJ2-7; TRBD1 might be the D (5 bases). The CDR3 has 15 amino acids. V lost 0 bases, J lost 0 bases, and 9 bases lay in between. Germline V gene data show CDR1 as MNHEY and CDR2 as SVGAGI. The CDR3 protein is CASSYSVGLSYEQYF. The CDR3 bases are TGTGCCAGCAGTTACTCCGTGGGGCTCTCCTACGAGCAGTACTTC.

This clone occurred a few times. V is TRBV11-1 and J is TRBJ1-1; 7 bases map to TRBD1. V lost 5 bases and J lost 1; bases outside the gene matches: 4. Germline values: CDR1 SGHAT, CDR2 FQDESV (reference sequence). The CDR3 runs 14 residues. CDR3 region: CASSLQGKNTEAFF. In DNA, the CDR3 is TGTGCCAGCAGCCTACAGGGGAAGAACACTGAAGCTTTCTTT.

The genes are TRBV6-5 and TRBJ2-1; 10 bases are a match to TRBD1. The V gene end was trimmed by 4 bases and the J gene end by 9 bases; junction bases not matched to a gene: 12. CDR1 and CDR2 from the germline V gene are MNHEY and SVGAGI. This CDR3 region has 16 residues. CDR3 sequence reads: CASSSAGTGEWFEQFF. CDR3 nucleotides: TGTGCCAGCAGTTCTGCCGGGACAGGGGAGTGGTTTGAGCAGTTCTTC.

V is TRBV18 and J is TRBJ1-3; 7 bases are a match to TRBD1. Per the germline V gene, CDR1 is KGHSH and CDR2 is LQKENI. The CDR3 consists of 16 residues. CDR3 sequence reads: CATHKGARLAGNTIYF. The CDR3 coding sequence is TGTGCTACCCATAAGGGGGCGAGATTGGCTGGAAACACCATATATTTT.

The chain recombines TRBV29-1 with TRBJ1-1; the match to TRBD1 covers 8 bases. The J segment lost 4 bases and the V segment lost 4 bases, leaving 8 bases of the junction unmatched. In germline, CDR1 is SQVTM, CDR2 ANQGSEA. The CDR3 length is 14 residues. CDR3 nucleotides: TGCAGCGTTGGGGACAGGAGTCCTAGCACTGAAGCTTTCTTT. It specifies CSVGDRSPSTEAFF.

The rearrangement uses TRBV5-1 and TRBJ2-3; 7 bases agree with TRBD1. The CDR3 contains 16 residues. Germline CDR1 is SGHRS and CDR2 is YFSETQ. After removal of 0 bases from V and 5 bases from J, the junction contained 9 bases not matched to a gene. The CDR3 reads CASSLGTGSSEDTQYF. CDR3 DNA sequence: TGCGCCAGCAGCTTGGGGACAGGTAGCTCCGAAGATACGCAGTATTTT.

The J gene is TRBJ1-1, the V gene TRBV18; the D is unclear. Germline-derived CDR1 and CDR2 are KGHSH and LQKENI. This CDR3 spans 15 amino acids. With 2 bases removed from V and 5 bases from J, the gap between germline ends came to 15 bases. DNA for the CDR3: TGTGCCAGCTCACCAGGTGGCCGCTCCTTGACTGAAGCTTTCTTT. Translating it yields CASSPGGRSLTEAFF.

This chain links TRBV10-1 with TRBJ2-7; no clear D gene. The length of the CDR3 is 12 residues. Germline V lookup: CDR1 WNHNN, CDR2 SYGVQD (reference sequence). In nucleotides, the CDR3 is TGCGCGGCCCCCCCTAGGCCCTACGAGCAGTACTTC. This encodes CAAPPRPYEQYF.

The chain has TRBV6-5 and TRBJ2-5; D might be TRBD1 (6 bases). The germline CDR1 and CDR2 sequences are MNHEY and SVGAGI. This CDR3 has 15 residues. Deletions cut 2 bases from V and 3 bases from J, with 13 bases between. Here the CDR3 reads CASSYHEDSKETQYF. The CDR3 region has the DNA TGTGCCAGCAGTTACCATGAGGACAGCAAAGAGACCCAGTACTTC.